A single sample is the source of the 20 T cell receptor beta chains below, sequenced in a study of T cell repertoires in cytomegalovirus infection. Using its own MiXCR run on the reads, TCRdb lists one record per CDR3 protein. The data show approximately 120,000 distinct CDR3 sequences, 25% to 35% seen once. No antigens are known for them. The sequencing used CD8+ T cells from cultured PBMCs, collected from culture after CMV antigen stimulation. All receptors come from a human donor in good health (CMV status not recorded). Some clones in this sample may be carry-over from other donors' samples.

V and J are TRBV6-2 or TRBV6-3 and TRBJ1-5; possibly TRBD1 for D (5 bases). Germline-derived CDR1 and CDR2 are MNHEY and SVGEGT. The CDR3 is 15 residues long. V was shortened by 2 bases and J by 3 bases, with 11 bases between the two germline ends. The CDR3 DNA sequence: TGTGCCAGCAGTTACGAACCAGGGACCAATCAGCCCCAGCATTTT. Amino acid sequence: CASSYEPGTNQPQHF.

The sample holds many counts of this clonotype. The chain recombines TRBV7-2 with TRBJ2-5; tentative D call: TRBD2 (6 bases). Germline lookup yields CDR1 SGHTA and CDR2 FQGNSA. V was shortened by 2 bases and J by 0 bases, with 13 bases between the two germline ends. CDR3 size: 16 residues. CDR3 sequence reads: CASSLNSGVYQETQYF. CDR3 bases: TGTGCCAGCAGCTTAAACTCGGGGGTGTACCAAGAGACCCAGTACTTC.

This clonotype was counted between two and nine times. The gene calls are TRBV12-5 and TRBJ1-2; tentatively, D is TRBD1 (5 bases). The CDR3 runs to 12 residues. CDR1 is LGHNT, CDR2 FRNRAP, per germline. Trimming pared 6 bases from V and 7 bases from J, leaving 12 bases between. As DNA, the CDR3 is TGTGCTAGTGGAGACAGATTTCTTGGCTACACCTTC. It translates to CASGDRFLGYTF.

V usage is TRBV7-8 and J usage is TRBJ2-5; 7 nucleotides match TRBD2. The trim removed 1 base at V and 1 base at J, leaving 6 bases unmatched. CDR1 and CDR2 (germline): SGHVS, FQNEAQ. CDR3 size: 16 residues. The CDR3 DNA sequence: TGTGCCAGCAGCTTAGGGACTAGTAATCCCCAAGAGACCCAGTACTTC. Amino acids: CASSLGTSNPQETQYF. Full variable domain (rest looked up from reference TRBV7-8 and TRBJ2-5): GAGVSQSPRYKVAKRGQDVALRCDPISGHVSLFWYQQALGQGPEFLTYFQNEAQLDKSGLPSDRFFAERPEGSVSTLKIQRTQQEDSAVYLCASSLGTSNPQETQYFGPGTRLLVL.

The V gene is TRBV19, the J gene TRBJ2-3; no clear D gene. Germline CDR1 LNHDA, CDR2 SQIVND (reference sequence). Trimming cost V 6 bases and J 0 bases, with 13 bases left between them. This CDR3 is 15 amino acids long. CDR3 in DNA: TGTGCCAGTAGAATTTCGTTCTCTAGCACAGATACGCAGTATTTT. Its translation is CASRISFSSTDTQYF.

The CDR3 DNA follows: TGTGCCAGCAGTCTGCGGACAGAGTTCTTCTATGGCTACACCTTC. Residues: CASSLRTEFFYGYTF. V and J are TRBV12-3 or TRBV12-4 and TRBJ1-2; perhaps TRBD1 as D (6 bases). The V gene lost 5 bases and the J gene lost 4 bases, with 17 bases spanning the gap. The CDR3 contains 15 residues.

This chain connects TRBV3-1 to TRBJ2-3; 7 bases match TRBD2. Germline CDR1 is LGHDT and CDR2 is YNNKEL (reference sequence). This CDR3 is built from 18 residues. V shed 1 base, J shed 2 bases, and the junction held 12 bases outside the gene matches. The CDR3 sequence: CASSQVGPRERDTDTQYF. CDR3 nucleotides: TGTGCCAGCAGCCAAGTGGGCCCGCGGGAGCGAGACACAGATACGCAGTATTTT.

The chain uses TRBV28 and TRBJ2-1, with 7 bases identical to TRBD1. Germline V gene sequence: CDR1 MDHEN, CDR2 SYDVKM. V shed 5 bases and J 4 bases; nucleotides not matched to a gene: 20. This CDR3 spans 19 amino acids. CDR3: CASSPSQGDLWDPYNEQFF. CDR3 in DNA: TGTGCCAGCAGTCCCAGCCAGGGGGATTTGTGGGATCCATACAATGAGCAGTTCTTC.

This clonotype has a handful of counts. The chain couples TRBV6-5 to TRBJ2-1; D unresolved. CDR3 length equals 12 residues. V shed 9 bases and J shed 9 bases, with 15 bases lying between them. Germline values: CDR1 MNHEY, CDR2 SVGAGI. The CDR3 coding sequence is TGTGCCAGTTATGCCTCTTTTGGTGAGCAGTTCTTC. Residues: CASYASFGEQFF.

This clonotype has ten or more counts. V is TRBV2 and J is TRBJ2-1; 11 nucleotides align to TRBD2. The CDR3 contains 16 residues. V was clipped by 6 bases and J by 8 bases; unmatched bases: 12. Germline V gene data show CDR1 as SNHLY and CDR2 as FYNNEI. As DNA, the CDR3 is TGTGCCAGCAGCTTATCGACTAGCGGGGTGGGGCATGAGCAGTTCTTC. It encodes CASSLSTSGVGHEQFF. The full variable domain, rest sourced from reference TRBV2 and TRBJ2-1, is EPEVTQTPSHQVTQMGQEVILRCVPISNHLYFYWYRQILGQKVEFLVSFYNNEISEKSEIFDDQFSVERPDGSNFTLKIRSTKLEDSAMYFCASSLSTSGVGHEQFFGPGTRLTVL.

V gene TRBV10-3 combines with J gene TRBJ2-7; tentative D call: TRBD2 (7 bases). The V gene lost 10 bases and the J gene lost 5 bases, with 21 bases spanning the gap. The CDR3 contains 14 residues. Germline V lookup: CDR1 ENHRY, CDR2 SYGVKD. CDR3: CATETGGAVHEQYF. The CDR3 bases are TGTGCCACGGAGACGGGGGGCGCGGTCCACGAGCAGTACTTC.

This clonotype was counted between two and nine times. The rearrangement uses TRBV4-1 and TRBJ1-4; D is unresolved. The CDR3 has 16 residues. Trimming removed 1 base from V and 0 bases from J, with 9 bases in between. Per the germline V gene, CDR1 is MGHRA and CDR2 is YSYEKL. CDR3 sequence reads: CASSQVSGATNEKLFF. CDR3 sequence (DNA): TGCGCCAGCAGCCAAGTTTCGGGTGCAACTAATGAAAAACTGTTTTTT.

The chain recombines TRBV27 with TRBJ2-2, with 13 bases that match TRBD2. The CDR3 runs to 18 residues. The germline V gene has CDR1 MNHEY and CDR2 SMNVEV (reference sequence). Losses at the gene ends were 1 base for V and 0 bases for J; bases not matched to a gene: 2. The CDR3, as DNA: TGTGCCAGCAGTTTATTAACTAGCGGGGGGGCGAACACCGGGGAGCTGTTTTTT. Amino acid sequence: CASSLLTSGGANTGELFF.

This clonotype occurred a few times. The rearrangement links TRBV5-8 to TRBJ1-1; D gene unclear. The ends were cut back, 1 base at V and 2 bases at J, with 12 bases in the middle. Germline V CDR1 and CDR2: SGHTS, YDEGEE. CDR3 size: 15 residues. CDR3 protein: CASSLLHRGNTEAFF. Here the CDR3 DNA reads TGTGCCAGCAGCTTGCTCCATCGCGGTAACACTGAAGCTTTCTTT.

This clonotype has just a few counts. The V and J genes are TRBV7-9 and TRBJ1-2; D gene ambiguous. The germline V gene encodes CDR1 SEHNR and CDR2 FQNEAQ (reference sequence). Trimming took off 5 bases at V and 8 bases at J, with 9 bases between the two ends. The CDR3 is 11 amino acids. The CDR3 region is CASSAVIGYTF. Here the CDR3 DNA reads TGTGCCAGCAGCGCGGTTATCGGCTACACCTTC.

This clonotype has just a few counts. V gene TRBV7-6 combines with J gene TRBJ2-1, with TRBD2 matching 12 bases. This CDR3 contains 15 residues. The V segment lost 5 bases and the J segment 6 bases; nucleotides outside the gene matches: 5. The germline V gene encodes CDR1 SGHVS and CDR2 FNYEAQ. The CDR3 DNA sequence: TGTGCCAGCAGCCTTCTAGCGGGGGGGCGCAATGAGCAGTTCTTC. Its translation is CASSLLAGGRNEQFF.

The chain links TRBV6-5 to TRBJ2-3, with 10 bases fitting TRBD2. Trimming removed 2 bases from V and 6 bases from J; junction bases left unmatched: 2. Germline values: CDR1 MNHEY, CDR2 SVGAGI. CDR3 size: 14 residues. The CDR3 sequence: CASSYSGGGDTQYF. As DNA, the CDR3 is TGTGCCAGCAGTTACAGCGGGGGGGGGGATACGCAGTATTTT.

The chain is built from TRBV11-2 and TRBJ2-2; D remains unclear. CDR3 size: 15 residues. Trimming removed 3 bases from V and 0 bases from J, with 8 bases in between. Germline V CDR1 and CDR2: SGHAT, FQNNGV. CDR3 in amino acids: CASSFHGTNTGELFF. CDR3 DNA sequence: TGTGCCAGCAGCTTTCATGGGACGAACACCGGGGAGCTGTTTTTT.

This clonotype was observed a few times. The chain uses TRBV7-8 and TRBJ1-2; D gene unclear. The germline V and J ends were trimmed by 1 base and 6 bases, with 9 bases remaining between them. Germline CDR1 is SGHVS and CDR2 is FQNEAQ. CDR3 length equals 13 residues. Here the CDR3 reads CASSLGPGDGYTF. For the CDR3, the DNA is TGTGCCAGCAGCTTAGGACCCGGGGATGGCTACACCTTC.

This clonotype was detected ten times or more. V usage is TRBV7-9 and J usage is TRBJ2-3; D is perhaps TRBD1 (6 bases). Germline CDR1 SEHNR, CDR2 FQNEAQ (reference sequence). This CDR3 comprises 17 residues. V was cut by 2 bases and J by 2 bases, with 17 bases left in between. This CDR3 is CASSLWGLDSLTDTQYF. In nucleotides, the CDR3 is TGTGCCAGCAGCTTATGGGGGCTGGACAGCCTCACAGATACGCAGTATTTT.